The subject of this entry is one T cell receptor (beta chain). Compared with the rest of its sample, this clonotype is large (0.1 to 1%). Its antigen has not been determined. Base qualities are missing; no much larger clone stands one base away. This sample is part of a study of circulating CD8 cells and anti-PD-1 response in melanoma (dated by TCRdb to the early 2020s). About the full investigation: Nivolumab was given to patients intravenously at 3 mg/kg every 2 weeks. Of the roughly 13 patients in the melanoma cohort, anti-PD-1 was received as first-line therapy by seven patients, and prior targeted therapy or immunotherapy had been received by six patients. Patients with complete or partial responses were counted as responders, while patients with stable or progressive disease (RECIST v1.1) were counted as non-responders. A total of around 11 melanoma patients were included in the TCR repertoire analysis, 4 of them responders and 7 non-responders. In on-treatment samples, a biotinylated anti-human IgG4 antibody was used to detect PD-1. On the study overall, not on this receptor specifically: Both treatment-naive and previously treated patients were included in the cohort, and this mixing was noted by the authors as something that could influence results. Repertoires were largely private between subsets, with under 8% of TRB clonotypes shared at M1; sharing was highest between DPOS and TIGIT. Because tumor material was not accessible, tumor reactivity was instead assessed by peptide assays on expanded sorted subsets. The highest diversity was observed in the DNEG repertoire, similar and higher clonality was shown by the PD-1 and DPOS repertoires, and the lowest diversity was found in the TIGIT repertoires. Experiments were generally performed without replicates because of limited material. Only baseline and M1 samples, drawn from a small cohort with few responders, went into the published TCR repertoire comparisons.

A BD FACSAria II cell sorter was used to sort four subsets, defined by PD-1 and/or TIGIT, from live CD3+CD8+TCRalphabeta+ cells. Circulating CD8 T cells were sorted into four subsets by PD-1 and TIGIT expression to characterize their relevance to anti-PD-1 therapy response. Both TCR alpha and TCR beta chains were sequenced from each sorted CD8 T-cell subset. Peripheral blood was collected before the first anti-PD-1 injection, after two injections and after four injections. PBMCs were isolated immediately by Ficoll gradient centrifugation. Until use, PBMCs were stored frozen in liquid nitrogen in RPMI containing 20% FCS and approximately 9.4% DMSO. After thawing, PBMCs were stained with a viability dye and with antibodies against CD3, CD8alpha, TCRalphabeta, PD-1 and TIGIT. The RNeasy Kit was used to extract total RNA, and all samples had a RIN greater than 7. For sequencing, a NextSeq 500 was employed. The QIAseq Immune Repertoire RNA Library Kit, Human TCR Panel was used to prepare TCR libraries from around 14 ng of total RNA. TCR libraries were sequenced on an Illumina NextSeq with a Mid Output V2 kit, and asymmetric 261x41 paired-end reads were used. Each TCR library was diluted to around 4.4 nM, pooled, denatured and loaded at approximately 1 pM. Per the original workflow: Processing of the TCR FASTQ files took place in the QIAGEN GeneGlobe Data Analysis Center, and downstream analysis was done in R 3.5.2. Clonality was computed as one minus Shannon entropy normalized by the log of the number of unique productive sequences. For each subset, Fisher exact tests at 5% FDR were used to find TRA or TRB clonotypes whose abundance differed between baseline and M1. Clonotypes with differential abundance were put into four groups: emerging, expanding, contracting or non-expanding/contracting. Morisita's overlap index was used to measure repertoire overlap between patients. TCRdb took the public reads, trimmed them with fastp at Q25, ran MiXCR for clone calling and kept in-frame beta chains. Duplicate CDR3 protein sequences are folded into a single record with the most common DNA and genes. Clone size and V and J calls follow TCRdb, not the original study. The sample data list about 660 distinct CDR3 sequences, and about 7.3% of these were observed just once. The ten largest clones take up around 19% of the sample.

The input for sequencing was CD8+ T cells from PBMCs, taken at baseline or after one month of anti-PD-1 therapy (not recorded which). The TCR sequence derives from a human donor with melanoma.

CDR3 reads: CSARGVRGTGFNEQYF. The sequence in DNA is TGCAGTGCAAGGGGGGTCCGAGGGACAGGGTTCAACGAGCAGTACTTC. The chain was built from TRBV20-1 and TRBJ2-7; TRBD1 matches 9 bases in the middle. According to the germline V gene (reference sequence), CDR1 reads DFQATT and CDR2 reads SNEGSKA. The cysteine opens and the phenylalanine closes a CDR3 of 16 amino acids. The read is trimmed to its CDR3 DNA, 48 bases read in frame from base 1. V loses 6 bases at its end and J loses 5 bases; junction bases beyond the gene matches: 17.